The 14 T cell receptor beta chains below were found in one sample sequenced in a study of blood T cell repertoires in COVID-19. Some clones are missing from TCRdb's copy, which holds only in-frame ones; the method was immunoSEQ multiplex PCR. The sample lists around 200,000 clones; more than 75% were seen once. Sequencing used peripheral blood. All receptors derive from a man aged 55-75 years who had recovered from COVID-19.

The chain combines TRBV3-1 (or the pseudogene TRBV3-2) with TRBJ1-2; tentative D call: TRBD1 (6 bases). CDR3 length equals 15 residues. The V gene lost 6 bases and the J gene lost 3 bases, with 17 bases spanning the gap. Germline CDR1 and CDR2: LGHDT and YNNKEL (reference sequence). CDR3 loop: CASSPRGGIDYGYTF. The CDR3, as DNA: TGTGCCAGCAGTCCCCGGGGGGGCATCGACTATGGCTACACCTTC.

The chain carries TRBV20-1 and TRBJ1-1; D uncertain. V was clipped by 3 bases and J by 3 bases, with 5 bases between them. The germline gives CDR1 DFQATT, CDR2 SNEGSKA (reference sequence). The CDR3 has 11 residues. The CDR3 here is CSARRDTEAFF. DNA of the CDR3: TGCAGTGCTAGGCGGGACACTGAAGCTTTCTTT.

The chain couples TRBV6-5 to TRBJ2-7; 9 bases are shared with TRBD1. This CDR3 spans 15 amino acids. Losses at the gene ends were 1 base for V and 1 base for J; bases not matched to a gene: 2. CDR1 and CDR2 (germline): MNHEY, SVGAGI. The DNA of the CDR3 is TGTGCCAGCAGTTACTTAGGGACAGGGTCCTACGAGCAGTACTTC. It specifies CASSYLGTGSYEQYF.

The genes are TRBV4-1 and TRBJ2-3, with D tentatively TRBD2 (7 bases). Trimming cost V 1 base and J 0 bases, with 14 bases left between them. Germline V gene sequence: CDR1 MGHRA, CDR2 YSYEKL. The CDR3 has 17 amino acids. The CDR3 sequence: CASSQGGGGRSTDTQYF. The CDR3 nucleotides read TGCGCCAGCAGCCAAGGGGGGGGCGGGCGTAGCACAGATACGCAGTATTTT.

The J gene is TRBJ2-5, the V gene TRBV19; 9 bases line up with TRBD1. Germline lookup yields CDR1 LNHDA and CDR2 SQIVND (reference sequence). The CDR3 is 14 amino acids. Trimming at V came to 8 bases and at J to 1 base, leaving 5 bases not matched to a gene. The CDR3 reads CASLQGARQETQYF. The CDR3 coding sequence is TGTGCCAGTTTACAGGGGGCGCGCCAAGAGACCCAGTACTTC.

The chain couples TRBV9 to TRBJ2-2; 7 bases map to TRBD2. The germline gives CDR1 SGDLS, CDR2 YYNGEE. The CDR3 is 19 residues long. With V trimmed by 0 bases and J by 0 bases, 11 bases remained unmatched. This chain's CDR3 is CASSVEASGYYANTGELFF. CDR3 coding DNA: TGTGCCAGCAGCGTAGAGGCTAGCGGATACTACGCGAACACCGGGGAGCTGTTTTTT.

This clone was observed a few times. This chain connects TRBV2 to TRBJ1-1, with a weak D call TRBD1 (5 bases). V was trimmed by 2 bases and J by 4 bases, leaving 14 bases between them. The CDR3 runs 15 residues. Per germline, CDR1 SNHLY and CDR2 FYNNEI. This CDR3 reads CASSELGGVGTEAFF. The CDR3 coding sequence is TGTGCCAGCAGTGAATTGGGGGGGGTAGGCACTGAAGCTTTCTTT.

This clone was seen once. The chain recombines TRBV28 with TRBJ1-3, with TRBD1 as a possible D gene (6 bases). V lost 5 bases, J lost 0 bases, and 8 bases lay in between. Germline CDR1 and CDR2: MDHEN and SYDVKM. The CDR3 contains 14 residues. The CDR3 here is CASSTTGSGNTIYF. DNA of the CDR3: TGTGCCAGCAGTACGACAGGCTCTGGAAACACCATATATTTT.

V usage is TRBV2 and J usage is TRBJ1-5; TRBD1 matches at 9 bases. This CDR3 has 16 amino acids. Trimming cost V 6 bases and J 4 bases; bases outside gene matches: 10. Per the germline V gene, CDR1 is SNHLY and CDR2 is FYNNEI. This CDR3 reads CASRAHRGRGNQPQHF. Written as DNA, the CDR3 is TGTGCCAGCAGAGCCCACAGGGGGCGTGGGAATCAGCCCCAGCATTTT.

As regards this clone: Distinct nucleotide sequences in the sample also encode this CDR3. The chain links TRBV4-2 to TRBJ2-1, with TRBD2 matching over 8 bases. Unmatched junction bases numbered 4, after V lost 1 base and J lost 2 bases. Germline-derived CDR1 and CDR2 are LGHNA and YNFKEQ. The CDR3 consists of 16 residues. The CDR3 sequence: CASSQATSGTYNEQFF. CDR3 nucleotide sequence: TGTGCCAGCAGCCAAGCAACTAGCGGAACCTACAATGAGCAGTTCTTC.

The rearrangement joins TRBV6-5 to TRBJ2-1, with D perhaps TRBD2 (5 bases). V lost 5 bases to trimming and J lost 3 bases, with 8 bases between them. CDR1 is MNHEY and CDR2 is SVGAGI in the germline V gene. There are 13 residues in the CDR3. The CDR3 nucleotides read TGTGCCAGCAGTCCAGACTACTACAATGAGCAGTTCTTC. Its protein is CASSPDYYNEQFF.

V gene TRBV30 combines with J gene TRBJ2-3; D call uncertain. Between the trimmed V and J ends, which lost 1 base and 0 bases, there was a span of 8 bases. The CDR3 extends over 14 amino acids. Germline CDR1 reads GTSNPN; CDR2 reads SVGIG (reference sequence). In nucleotides, the CDR3 is TGTGCCTGGAGTGGCAGTCTCAGCACAGATACGCAGTATTTT. This encodes CAWSGSLSTDTQYF.

In its sample, this clone was seen a few times. The gene calls are TRBV30 and TRBJ2-7, with 8 bases matching TRBD2. V gave up 6 bases and J gave up 3 bases; unmatched junction bases: 16. This CDR3 is built from 16 residues. The germline gives CDR1 GTSNPN, CDR2 SVGIG (reference sequence). The CDR3, as DNA: TGTGCCTGCCATTCAGCGGGAGTCCGTAATATCTACGAGCAGTACTTC. It is translated as CACHSAGVRNIYEQYF. Complete variable domain (other parts from reference TRBV30 and TRBJ2-7): SQTIHQWPATLVQPVGSPLSLECTVEGTSNPNLYWYRQAAGRGLQLLFYSVGIGQISSEVPQNLSASRPQDRQFILSSKKLLLSDSGFYLCACHSAGVRNIYEQYFGPGTRLTVT.

The chain joins TRBV27 to TRBJ2-2, with D possibly matching TRBD2 (6 bases). Germline V lookup: CDR1 MNHEY, CDR2 SMNVEV (reference sequence). V lost 7 bases and J lost 7, with 13 bases in between. The CDR3 is 13 amino acids. In nucleotides, the CDR3 is TGTGCCAGCAACAGACTAGATGGCGGGGAGCTGTTTTTT. Translation gives CASNRLDGGELFF.